Listed here are 27 T cell receptor beta chains from one sample, sequenced in a study of T cell repertoires in cytomegalovirus infection. TCRdb re-derived calls from the reads in MiXCR, one entry per CDR3 protein. The sample lists some 680,000 distinct CDR3 sequences, about a third seen once, with around 2.8% in the top ten. Sequencing was performed on PBMCs. These receptors originate from a human donor in good health (CMV status not recorded). Some clones in this sample may be carry-over from other donors' samples.

The chain links TRBV19 to TRBJ1-5; 9 nucleotides agree with TRBD1. CDR3 size: 15 residues. V lost 6 bases and J lost 5; bases outside the gene matches: 8. Germline-derived CDR1 and CDR2 are LNHDA and SQIVND (reference sequence). CDR3 in DNA: TGTGCCAGTAGACAGGACAGGGGCGCACATCAGCCCCAGCATTTT. Translation gives CASRQDRGAHQPQHF.

The J gene is TRBJ2-7, the V gene TRBV12-3 or TRBV12-4; TRBD1 aligns across 10 bases. The CDR3 consists of 15 residues. V was clipped by 6 bases and J by 3 bases; unmatched bases: 8. Here the CDR3 reads CASRVGGQGSYEQYF. In DNA, the CDR3 is TGTGCCAGCAGAGTGGGGGGACAGGGGAGCTACGAGCAGTACTTC.

The V and J genes are TRBV19 and TRBJ1-5; D not resolved. The V end was cut by 3 bases, the J end by 7 bases, with 10 bases between. The CDR3 sequence is 13 residues long. Germline loops: CDR1 LNHDA, CDR2 SQIVND (reference sequence). The CDR3 spells CASSMEGRQPQHF. CDR3 nucleotide sequence: TGTGCCAGTAGTATGGAGGGTAGGCAGCCCCAGCATTTT.

The chain links TRBV15 to TRBJ2-7, with 9 bases identical to TRBD1. V lost 3 bases and J lost 3; bases outside the gene matches: 3. Germline CDR1 reads LNHNV; CDR2 reads YYDKDF (reference sequence). The CDR3 sequence is 14 residues long. The DNA for the CDR3 is TGTGCCACCAGCAGGGAGACAGGGGGCTACGAGCAGTACTTC. It is translated as CATSRETGGYEQYF.

In DNA form, the CDR3 reads TGTGCCAGCAGTTTAACTCGCGCCGTCGGGGAGCTGTTTTTT. As protein: CASSLTRAVGELFF. The chain uses TRBV28 and TRBJ2-2; no firm D call. The CDR3 covers 14 residues. V was trimmed by 2 bases and J by 7 bases, leaving 11 bases between them. Germline V lookup: CDR1 MDHEN, CDR2 SYDVKM.

This sequence joins TRBV7-6 and TRBJ1-5; D call uncertain. V dropped 3 bases and J dropped 6 bases, with 6 bases sitting between them. The CDR3 is 12 residues long. The germline V gene encodes CDR1 SGHVS and CDR2 FNYEAQ. CDR3 loop: CASSFGIQPQHF. CDR3 in DNA: TGTGCCAGCAGCTTCGGGATTCAGCCCCAGCATTTT.

The CDR3 reads CSARDSWTGATEAFF. For the CDR3, the DNA is TGCAGTGCTAGAGATAGTTGGACAGGGGCCACTGAAGCTTTCTTT. The V and J genes are TRBV20-1 and TRBJ1-1; 9 bases agree with TRBD1. The CDR3 has 15 amino acids. Losses at the gene ends were 0 bases for V and 4 bases for J; bases not matched to a gene: 6. Germline V gene data show CDR1 as DFQATT and CDR2 as SNEGSKA (reference sequence).

To note about this clonotype: A much bigger clone sits one base away, suggesting this may be a read error. V is TRBV11-1 and J is TRBJ2-1; 7 positions agree with TRBD2. The CDR3 sequence is 18 residues long. V gave up 5 bases and J gave up 5 bases; unmatched junction bases: 18. Per the germline V gene, CDR1 is SGHAT and CDR2 is FQDESV (reference sequence). The CDR3 sequence: CASSPSGLSVPWHNEQFF. CDR3 DNA sequence: TGTGCCAGCAGCCCCTCGGGACTATCGGTCCCCTGGCACAATGAGCAGTTCTTC.

This sequence joins TRBV24-1 and TRBJ2-1; 9 bases fit TRBD1. CDR3 length: 16 residues. V lost 6 bases and J lost 2; bases outside the gene matches: 7. In germline, CDR1 is KGHDR, CDR2 SFDVKD. The CDR3 coding sequence is TGTGCCACCAGTCACAACCGGGACAGGGCCTACAATGAGCAGTTCTTC. Protein sequence: CATSHNRDRAYNEQFF.

J is TRBJ2-3 and V is TRBV7-2; 7 bases map to TRBD2. The CDR3 covers 12 residues. J gave up 6 bases and V 6 bases, and 3 bases lay outside the gene matches. CDR1 is SGHTA and CDR2 is FQGNSA in the germline V gene. CDR3 protein: CASRRGVDTQYF. The CDR3 DNA reads as TGTGCCAGCAGACGGGGGGTGGATACGCAGTATTTT.

This clonotype came up once. The chain joins TRBV3-1 to TRBJ2-5; the D gene is possibly TRBD1 (5 bases). Trimming pared 4 bases from V and 4 bases from J, leaving 28 bases between. The CDR3 sequence is 19 residues long. Germline V gives CDR1 LGHDT, CDR2 YNNKEL (reference sequence). CDR3 protein: CASSPPVTRTPQKSETQYF. Written as DNA, the CDR3 is TGTGCCAGCAGCCCTCCCGTAACCCGGACACCTCAAAAGTCAGAGACCCAGTACTTC.

The CDR3 reads CATSDSGTVADTQYF. DNA of the CDR3: TGTGCCACCAGTGATTCAGGGACAGTGGCAGATACGCAGTATTTT. The rearrangement uses TRBV24-1 and TRBJ2-3; 7 bases line up with TRBD1. The CDR3 consists of 15 residues. The V segment lost 2 bases and the J segment 4 bases; nucleotides outside the gene matches: 5. Germline V gives CDR1 KGHDR, CDR2 SFDVKD.

In DNA, the CDR3 is TGTGCCAGCAGTTACGGTGACTCCTACAATGAGCAGTTCTTC. Translating gives CASSYGDSYNEQFF. V gene TRBV6-2 or TRBV6-3 combines with J gene TRBJ2-1; D uncertain. This CDR3 is 14 amino acids long. Trimming took 2 bases from V and 0 from J, leaving 5 bases between them. Germline-derived CDR1 and CDR2 are MNHEY and SVGEGT.

This clonotype occurred many times. The J gene is TRBJ1-5, the V gene TRBV7-8, with D perhaps TRBD1 (5 bases). CDR1 and CDR2 from the germline V gene are SGHVS and FQNEAQ. The V gene lost 0 bases and the J gene lost 4 bases, with 13 bases spanning the gap. The CDR3 contains 16 residues. The CDR3 DNA is TGTGCCAGCAGCTTAGCTACAGGAAACCTTAATCAGCCCCAGCATTTT. This translates into CASSLATGNLNQPQHF.

In its sample, this clonotype was seen many times. J is TRBJ2-3 and V is TRBV27; D uncertain. The CDR3 is 15 amino acids. The germline V and J ends were trimmed by 7 bases and 2 bases, with 16 bases remaining between them. The germline V gene encodes CDR1 MNHEY and CDR2 SMNVEV (reference sequence). CDR3 in DNA: TGTGCCAGCAAAACGAGACTGGCAGACACAGATACGCAGTATTTT. Its protein product is CASKTRLADTDTQYF.

The CDR3 loop reads CASSNLAGDYNEQFF. CDR3 bases: TGTGCCAGCAGCAACTTAGCGGGGGACTACAATGAGCAGTTCTTC. The V gene is TRBV6-6, the J gene TRBJ2-1; 9 bases fit TRBD2. Trimming cost V 6 bases and J 3 bases; bases outside gene matches: 6. CDR1 MNHNY and CDR2 SVGAGI come from the germline V gene (reference sequence). The CDR3 sequence is 15 residues long.

This clonotype showed up just a few times. This chain connects TRBV20-1 to TRBJ1-6, with D perhaps TRBD1 (5 bases). Germline CDR1 DFQATT, CDR2 SNEGSKA (reference sequence). This CDR3 region has 15 residues. The V end was cut by 3 bases, the J end by 6 bases, with 15 bases between. CDR3: CSARGRGWGNSPLHF. As DNA, the CDR3 is TGCAGTGCTAGGGGAAGGGGATGGGGTAATTCACCCCTCCACTTT.

This sequence joins TRBV19 and TRBJ2-1; D perhaps matches TRBD2 (7 bases). CDR3 size: 15 residues. Germline CDR1 reads LNHDA; CDR2 reads SQIVND (reference sequence). Trimming took off 7 bases at V and 7 bases at J, with 20 bases between the two ends. CDR3 nucleotide sequence: TGTGCCAGTAAATCGTTTGGGGGGGCCGGTAATGAGCAGTTCTTC. As protein: CASKSFGGAGNEQFF. Filled out from reference TRBV19 and TRBJ2-1, the complete variable domain reads DGGITQSPKYLFRKEGQNVTLSCEQNLNHDAMYWYRQDPGQGLRLIYYSQIVNDFQKGDIAEGYSVSREKKESFPLTVTSAQKNPTAFYLCASKSFGGAGNEQFFGPGTRLTVL.

The chain uses TRBV28 and TRBJ2-5, with 12 positions matching TRBD2. Germline V gene sequence: CDR1 MDHEN, CDR2 SYDVKM. The CDR3 has 16 residues. The V segment lost 4 bases and the J segment 0 bases; nucleotides outside the gene matches: 3. The CDR3 spells CASSWGLAGNQETQYF. CDR3 coding DNA: TGTGCCAGCAGTTGGGGACTAGCGGGCAACCAAGAGACCCAGTACTTC.

V usage is TRBV7-8 and J usage is TRBJ1-1; D remains unclear. This CDR3 has 13 amino acids. V was pared by 5 bases and J by 4 bases, with 11 bases between. Germline CDR1 reads SGHVS; CDR2 reads FQNEAQ. In DNA, the CDR3 is TGTGCCAGCAGCCATAGTCGGGGCACTGAAGCTTTCTTT. It yields the protein CASSHSRGTEAFF. The whole variable domain, filled in from reference TRBV7-8 and TRBJ1-1, reads GAGVSQSPRYKVAKRGQDVALRCDPISGHVSLFWYQQALGQGPEFLTYFQNEAQLDKSGLPSDRFFAERPEGSVSTLKIQRTQQEDSAVYLCASSHSRGTEAFFGQGTRLTVV.

To note about this clonotype: Germline is not matched at one junction end, which may reflect a read error. The chain links TRBV28 to TRBJ1-1; no reliable D call. CDR1 and CDR2 (germline): MDHEN, SYDVKM. The CDR3 extends over 17 amino acids. CDR3 amino acids: CASSLPPHGKLNTETFF. The CDR3 bases are TGTGCCAGCAGTTTACCCCCACACGGAAAACTGAACACTGAAACTTTCTTT. The whole variable domain, filled in from reference TRBV28 and TRBJ1-1, reads DVKVTQSSRYLVKRTGEKVFLECVQDMDHENMFWYRQDPGLGLRLIYFSYDVKMKEKGDIPEGYSVSREKKERFSLILESASTNQTSMYLCASSLPPHGKLNTETFFGQGTRLTVV.

The V call is TRBV28, the J call TRBJ1-5; D is unclear. Germline values: CDR1 MDHEN, CDR2 SYDVKM. V lost 1 base and J lost 0, with 22 bases in between. CDR3 length: 20 amino acids. The CDR3 DNA sequence: TGTGCCAGCAGTTTATTCCACTCACGGGCCGAAGTACATAGCAATCAGCCCCAGCATTTT. Translation: CASSLFHSRAEVHSNQPQHF.

The chain uses TRBV7-9 and TRBJ2-2; D remains unclear. There are 13 residues in the CDR3. CDR1 and CDR2 (germline): SEHNR, FQNEAQ (reference sequence). Trimming took 5 bases from V and 7 from J, leaving 11 bases between them. CDR3 loop: CASSGTIIGELFF. Here the CDR3 DNA reads TGTGCCAGCAGCGGAACAATAATCGGGGAGCTGTTTTTT.

This chain joins TRBV18 and TRBJ1-2; D is unclear. V was pared by 4 bases and J by 0 bases, with 21 bases between. The germline V gene encodes CDR1 KGHSH and CDR2 LQKENI. CDR3 size: 18 residues. As DNA, the CDR3 is TGTGCCAGCTCACAAAGTATTAGGTGGATATCCTCTAACTATGGCTACACCTTC. It codes for CASSQSIRWISSNYGYTF.

Worth noting for this clonotype: Its ends do not fully match the called genes, so a read error is possible. The chain has TRBV28 and TRBJ2-4; D is possibly TRBD1 or TRBD2 (6 bases each). Germline CDR1 reads MDHEN; CDR2 reads SYDVKM. The CDR3 covers 13 residues. The CDR3 reads CASSLFGGDRRDF. The CDR3 DNA follows: TGTGCCAGCAGTTTATTCGGGGGAGACAGGCGAGACTTC.

The table lists this clonotype with a few counts. This chain uses TRBV28 with TRBJ1-5; perhaps TRBD1 as D (6 bases). CDR3 length: 16 amino acids. The germline V and J ends were trimmed by 5 bases and 5 bases, with 19 bases remaining between them. Germline V gives CDR1 MDHEN, CDR2 SYDVKM. CDR3 DNA: TGTGCCAGCAGTGAAGTGAGGGGGGACGCCTATCAGCCCCAGCATTTT. It translates to CASSEVRGDAYQPQHF.

J is TRBJ1-1 and V is TRBV7-2; D is unresolved. This CDR3 has 15 residues. The V gene's germline CDR1 is SGHTA and CDR2 FQGNSA. V lost 5 bases to trimming and J lost 4 bases, with 17 bases between them. CDR3 sequence (DNA): TGTGCCAGCAGCCCCCGTTCAGGTGTAACCACTGAAGCTTTCTTT. This gives the protein CASSPRSGVTTEAFF.